This entry lists 9 T cell receptor beta chains sequenced from one sample in a study of T cell responses to AZD1222 COVID-19 vaccine. Clones were read by immunoSEQ multiplex PCR, and TCRdb kept only the in-frame ones, dropping some. The sample lists approximately 170,000 clones; almost 90% were seen once. The specimen comprised peripheral blood, sampled 28 days after the second AZD1222 dose. The receptors stem from an adult who received the AZD1222 COVID-19 vaccine.

This CDR3 is CAWGGGLNQPQHF. CDR3 in DNA: TGTGCCTGGGGAGGGGGCCTCAATCAGCCCCAGCATTTT. V is TRBV30 and J is TRBJ1-5; 7 nucleotides match TRBD1. Losses at the gene ends were 5 bases for V and 3 bases for J; bases not matched to a gene: 4. Germline V lookup: CDR1 GTSNPN, CDR2 SVGIG (reference sequence). The CDR3 is 13 amino acids. The complete variable domain, with remaining parts taken from reference TRBV30 and TRBJ1-5, reads SQTIHQWPATLVQPVGSPLSLECTVEGTSNPNLYWYRQAAGRGLQLLFYSVGIGQISSEVPQNLSASRPQDRQFILSSKKLLLSDSGFYLCAWGGGLNQPQHFGDGTRLSIL.

This clone has just one count. The chain has TRBV28 and TRBJ2-6; TRBD1 aligns across 7 bases. The germline CDR1 and CDR2 sequences are MDHEN and SYDVKM. The length of the CDR3 is 16 residues. Losses at the gene ends were 10 bases for V and 0 bases for J; bases not matched to a gene: 9. The CDR3 nucleotides read TGTGCCACCCTCCCGGGACAGCCCTCTGGGGCCAACGTCCTGACTTTC. The encoded protein is CATLPGQPSGANVLTF. Drawing the rest from reference TRBV28 and TRBJ2-6, the complete variable domain is DVKVTQSSRYLVKRTGEKVFLECVQDMDHENMFWYRQDPGLGLRLIYFSYDVKMKEKGDIPEGYSVSREKKERFSLILESASTNQTSMYLCATLPGQPSGANVLTFGAGSRLTVL.

This clone has a single count. The chain uses TRBV3-1 (or the pseudogene TRBV3-2) and TRBJ1-2; D gene uncertain. Trimming removed 0 bases from V and 6 bases from J, with 11 bases in between. The CDR3 extends over 14 amino acids. The germline CDR1 and CDR2 sequences are LGHDT and YNNKEL (reference sequence). The DNA of the CDR3 is TGTGCCAGCAGCCAAGATAGTCTAGCCCATGGCTACACCTTC. Protein product: CASSQDSLAHGYTF.

The chain combines TRBV7-9 with TRBJ2-7; a weak D match, TRBD2 (5 bases). This CDR3 is 13 amino acids long. Germline V gene data show CDR1 as SEHNR and CDR2 as FQNEAQ (reference sequence). The V end lost 1 base, the J end lost 3 bases, and 7 bases lay between the germline ends. The CDR3 is CASSLGGVYEQYF. In nucleotides, the CDR3 is TGTGCCAGCAGCTTAGGGGGAGTCTACGAGCAGTACTTC.

The chain uses TRBV12-2 and TRBJ1-4. TRBV12-2 is labeled a pseudogene. The CDR3 runs 14 residues. The CDR3 DNA is TGTGCAAGTCGCTTATTGATTCGTAAGAGGGTACTGTTTTTT. It translates to CASRLLIRKRVLFF.

V usage is TRBV3-1 (or the pseudogene TRBV3-2) and J usage is TRBJ2-5; D not resolved. Per the germline V gene, CDR1 is LGHDT and CDR2 is YNNKEL (reference sequence). The CDR3 sequence is 14 residues long. Trimming removed 1 base from V and 3 bases from J, with 9 bases in between. CDR3 nucleotides: TGTGCCAGCAGCCAAGGGGCAGGAGAAGAGACCCAGTACTTC. It is translated as CASSQGAGEETQYF.

The CDR3 nucleotides are TGTGCCAGCAGGCGGACAGGGAACCGGGAAAAACTGTTTTTT. It codes for CASRRTGNREKLFF. This chain links TRBV28 with TRBJ1-4; 8 bases line up with TRBD1. Germline V CDR1 and CDR2: MDHEN, SYDVKM. The ends lost 6 bases at V and 8 bases at J; junction bases unmatched: 8. The CDR3 has 14 amino acids.

V is TRBV12-3 or TRBV12-4 and J is TRBJ1-2; D unresolved. Trimming shortened V by 7 bases and J by 7 bases, and 13 bases separated the two germline ends. This CDR3 is built from 12 residues. CDR3 protein: CASKISPAGYTF. CDR3 sequence (DNA): TGTGCCAGCAAAATTTCCCCCGCTGGCTACACCTTC.

For this clone: Other DNA variants within this sample encode the same CDR3. The chain links TRBV5-1 to TRBJ1-2; D is perhaps TRBD1 (6 bases). CDR1 and CDR2 from the germline V gene are SGHRS and YFSETQ. The CDR3 has 14 amino acids. Trimming cost V 0 bases and J 0 bases, with 6 bases left between them. CDR3 residues: CASSLGTANYGYTF. Here the CDR3 DNA reads TGCGCCAGCAGCTTGGGGACAGCTAACTATGGCTACACCTTC.